This T cell receptor beta chain derives from a study of regulatory T cells in long-lasting Graves disease. Findings and caveats of the study: Among samples with persistent disease, TRBV28, TRBJ1-2 and TRBJ2-5 were favored.

For this clonotype: Its antigen is unknown. A single base separates this from a much larger clone, so it may be a read error.

As for time point: newly diagnosed GD, antithyroid drugs for less than 3 months. PBMC-extracted RNA yielded the TCR library. With iRepertoire HTBI primers and Arm-PCR of CDR3 regions, TCR beta libraries were built. Study processing details: Across samples, 60 or so TRBV and roughly 13 TRBJ segments were found. From the multiplex PCR reads, TCRdb called clonotypes with MiXCR, one entry per CDR3 protein. TCRdb's processing, not the authors', yielded these V and J calls. The sample includes 550,000 or so distinct CDR3 sequences, around 12% of them seen just once. From germline, CDR1 is SQVTM and CDR2 ANQGSEA. The CDR3 length is 12 residues. V lost 8 bases, J lost 7 bases, and 17 bases lay in between. Separately, the same data were catalogued under a study of T cells in Graves' hyperthyroidism and ophthalmopathy. That work states: The primer set for the first-round RT-PCR of the TCR CDR3 was HTBI.

The rearrangement uses TRBV29-1 and TRBJ2-5; a weak D match, TRBD1 (6 bases). The receptor comes from a woman aged 25 to 39 with Graves disease. The source material was peripheral blood mononuclear cells (PBMCs), sampled at new diagnosis, from a patient treated with antithyroid drugs. CDR3 amino acids: CSTTGNRGTQYF. CDR3 nucleotide sequence: TGCAGCACTACAGGGAACCGCGGGACCCAGTACTTC.